Listed below are T cell receptor beta chains from one sample, sequenced in a study of shared clonotypes between healthy human individuals. Repertoires were generated with immunoSEQ multiplex PCR, while TCRdb's copy carries only in-frame clones and drops some. The top ten hold over 1.5% of the sample, which has about 2.1 million clones, 85% to 95% seen once. The sequenced material came from naive CD8+ T cells from PBMCs. The receptors derive from a man aged 18 to 29 in good health. Some clones in this sample may be carry-over from other donors' samples. Each CDR3 is given with its conserved first and last residue.

TRBV10-3,13,TRBJ2-5,CATQQGQPETQYF
TRBV4-1,14,TRBJ2-2,CASRPRDQSGELFF
TRBV7-9,15,TRBJ2-7,CASSLLLAGAHEQYF
TRBV4-1,14,TRBJ2-7,CASSQEGGSYEQYF
TRBV1,14,TRBJ2-7,CTSSRTSGRYEQYF
TRBV5-6,13,TRBJ2-1,CASSLGGLNEQFF
TRBV9,15,TRBJ2-7,CASSDSDRGTYEQYF
TRBV28,14,TRBJ2-7,CASSSGTGGPEQYF
TRBV11-2,13,TRBJ2-3,CASSSGTRDTQYF
TRBV10-3,17,TRBJ2-2,CAISESIPGGTSGELFF
TRBV27,15,TRBJ2-7,CASSLRLAGPYEQYF
TRBV27,15,TRBJ2-3,CASSSSGQRTDTQYF
TRBV30,12,TRBJ1-1,CAWSLGQTEAFF
TRBV7-8,13,TRBJ2-5,CASSIDRGETQYF
TRBV29-1,8,TRBJ1-2,CTTQDYTF
TRBV2,14,TRBJ1-2,CASSETHGPPCYTF
TRBV7-3,16,TRBJ2-3,CASSPARQGGTDTQYF
TRBV25-1,18,TRBJ2-2,CASSELPGLAGYAGELFF
TRBV2,12,TRBJ1-5,CASGQWNQPQHF
TRBV5-1,13,TRBJ2-7,CASSLYQGYEQYF
TRBV29-1,13,NA,CSVHLAGAYEQYF
TRBV4-1,15,TRBJ1-4,CASSPPNRANEKLFF
TRBV29-1,12,TRBJ2-1,CSVGGATNEQFF
TRBV29-1,13,TRBJ2-3,CSVGLSLSDTQYF
TRBV4-3,15,TRBJ2-5,CASSQEAQGRETQYF
TRBV6-1,14,TRBJ2-7,CASSRTSGSYEQYF
TRBV10-3,13,TRBJ2-1,CAIGRDRGNEQFF
TRBV14,17,TRBJ2-7,CASSHGVGGQGFYEQYF
TRBV27,13,TRBJ1-2,CASSFGQRYGYTF
TRBV28,15,TRBJ2-1,CASSEHGQGSNEQFF
TRBV11-2,14,TRBJ2-5,CASSFPGVRETQYF
TRBV7-9,18,TRBJ2-2,CASTKPGLAGGGTGELFF
TRBV10-3,15,TRBJ2-1,CAISPGSGLNNEQFF
TRBV4-1,16,TRBJ2-7,CASSQDRDRVGYEQYF
TRBV29-1,14,TRBJ2-7,CSAWGLGTNYEQYF
TRBV7-3,15,TRBJ2-7,CASSLTGSTGGEQYF
TRBV28,14,TRBJ1-5,CASSPQRGNQPQHF
TRBV19,12,TRBJ2-7,CASSIDGKEQYF
TRBV28,15,TRBJ2-7,CASRRWGESSYEQYF
TRBV28,15,TRBJ2-7,CASSLSGGSSYEQYF
TRBV7-2,17,TRBJ2-7,CASSIADPGTSTYEQYF
TRBV4-1,15,TRBJ1-1,CASSQVQGMNTEAFF
TRBV19,15,TRBJ2-7,CASSIRTGFSYEQYF
TRBV19,15,TRBJ2-7,CASSFGERHRGEQYF
TRBV19,18,TRBJ2-1,CASTLGTSGRGSYNEQFF
TRBV7-7,15,TRBJ2-3,CASSLETGLTDTQYF
TRBV10-3,15,TRBJ1-3,CAIDAGGRTGNTIYF
TRBV30,12,TRBJ1-2,CAWTPLVYGYTF
TRBV7-9,15,NA,CASSRTSGSSYEQYF
TRBV13,15,TRBJ2-3,CASSTGGWGTDTQYF
TRBV7-3,13,TRBJ2-1,CASSASRGNEQFF
TRBV11-3,17,TRBJ2-7,CASSLGGGEREIYEQYF
TRBV9,13,TRBJ2-7,CASSAGQRYEQYF
TRBV2,13,TRBJ2-1,CASMAGWGTEQFF
TRBV2,14,TRBJ1-4,CASSDEELEEKLFF
TRBV5-1,15,TRBJ2-7,CASSLGLAGVYEQYF
TRBV19,11,TRBJ2-1,CASSIGGLQFF
TRBV5-1,16,TRBJ2-2,CASSRRLAGNTGELFF
TRBV27,18,TRBJ2-3,CASSLSFTSLMGGDTQYF
TRBV28,14,TRBJ1-1,CASSPARENTEAFF